This T cell receptor beta chain was recorded in a study of blood T cell repertoires in COVID-19. Across the whole study: Acute-phase and convalescent COVID-19 samples originated in the United States, Italy and Spain. T cells, B-cell-depleted T cells, or PBMCs supplied cDNA or gDNA.

This CDR3 contains 15 residues. V was clipped by 1 base and J by 4 bases, with 13 bases between them. The germline V gene encodes CDR1 MGHRA and CDR2 YSYEKL. Some clones are missing from TCRdb's copy, which holds only in-frame ones; the method was immunoSEQ multiplex PCR. This table holds 250,000 to 400,000 clones, around 88% found once. The TCR was taken from a woman aged 30 to 39 with COVID-19, enrolled during active disease. The chain recombines TRBV4-1 with TRBJ1-2; maybe TRBD1 (5 bases). Sequencing was performed on peripheral blood. CDR3 residues: CASSQAAQGGYGYTF. In DNA, the CDR3 is TGCGCCAGCAGCCAAGCAGCTCAGGGAGGCTATGGCTACACCTTC.